The 4 T cell receptor beta chains listed next were all sequenced from one sample in a study of monozygotic twins with inflammatory bowel disease. After re-calling the 5' RACE reads, TCRdb lists one entry per CDR3 protein, DNA absent. Its table lists approximately 330,000 distinct CDR3 sequences. Sequencing was performed on blood. The receptors were gathered from a human donor with ulcerative colitis or Crohn's disease, or a healthy co-twin of an affected twin (not recorded which).

The gene calls are TRBV11-2 and TRBJ2-3; the TRBD1 assignment by TCRdb is unverifiable without DNA. The CDR3 runs to 17 residues. Germline V CDR1 and CDR2: SGHAT, FQNNGV. CDR3 sequence: CASSFPAGALITDTQYF.

V gene TRBV6-5 combines with J gene TRBJ1-2. Germline-derived CDR1 and CDR2 are MNHEY and SVGAGI. This CDR3 has 15 residues. The CDR3 region is CASSYLRGLLSGYTF.

This rearrangement joins TRBV12-3 or TRBV12-4 to TRBJ2-3; the TCRdb call, TRBD1, lacks DNA for checking. There are 14 residues in the CDR3. The CDR3 reads CASSKQGWSDTQYF.

The chain couples TRBV5-1 to TRBJ1-1; the D call of TRBD1 rests on TCRdb alone, since no DNA is present to check it. CDR3 length: 15 residues. CDR1 SGHRS and CDR2 YFSETQ come from the germline V gene. CDR3 sequence reads: CASSQGSTLNTEAFF.